This TCR beta chain was identified during a study of cytomegalovirus exposure and HLA in healthy donors. This clone is medium-sized (0.01 to 0.1%) by share. The antigen is not known. Findings of the study overall: Of the V segments, some could not be distinguished, including TRBV6-2 and TRBV6-3, and were excluded. What a later analysis showed was that several of the most significant clusters appeared linked to common viral pathogens. Later analysis reportedly placed an Asian-associated ancestry cluster below the roughly 690-donor mean in N-insertions.

Both 60 Vbeta primers and 13 Jbeta primers went into the PCR. Repertoires were generated with immunoSEQ multiplex PCR, while TCRdb's copy carries only in-frame clones and drops some. The top ten hold 9.3% of the sample, which has under 200,000 clones, approximately 85% seen once. After removal of 5 bases from V and 6 bases from J, the junction contained 2 bases not matched to a gene. Per germline, CDR1 SGHNT and CDR2 YENEEA. The CDR3 is 12 amino acids. Sequenced sample: PBMCs. The TCR originated in a man aged 18-30 years in good health and CMV-seropositive. The V and J genes are TRBV11-3 and TRBJ2-7, with 9 bases lining up with TRBD1. DNA for the CDR3: TGTGCCAGCAGCAACAGGGGGCGCGAGCAGTACTTC. It yields the protein CASSNRGREQYF.